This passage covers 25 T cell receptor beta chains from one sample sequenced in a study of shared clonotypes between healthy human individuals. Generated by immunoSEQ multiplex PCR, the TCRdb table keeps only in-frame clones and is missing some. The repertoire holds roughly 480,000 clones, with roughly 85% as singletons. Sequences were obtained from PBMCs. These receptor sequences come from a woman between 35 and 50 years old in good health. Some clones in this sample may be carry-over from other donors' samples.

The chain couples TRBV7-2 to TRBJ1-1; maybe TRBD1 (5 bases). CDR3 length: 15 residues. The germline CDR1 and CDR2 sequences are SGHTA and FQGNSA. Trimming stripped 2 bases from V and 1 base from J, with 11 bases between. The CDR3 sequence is CASSLWRTGNTEAFF. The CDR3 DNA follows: TGTGCCAGCAGCTTATGGCGAACAGGGAACACTGAAGCTTTCTTT.

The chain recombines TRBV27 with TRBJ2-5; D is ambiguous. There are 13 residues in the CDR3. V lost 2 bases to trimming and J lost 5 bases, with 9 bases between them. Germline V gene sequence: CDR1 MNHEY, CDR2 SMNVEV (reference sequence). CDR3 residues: CASSLAIRETQYF. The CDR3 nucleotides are TGTGCCAGCAGTTTAGCGATTCGGGAGACCCAGTACTTC.

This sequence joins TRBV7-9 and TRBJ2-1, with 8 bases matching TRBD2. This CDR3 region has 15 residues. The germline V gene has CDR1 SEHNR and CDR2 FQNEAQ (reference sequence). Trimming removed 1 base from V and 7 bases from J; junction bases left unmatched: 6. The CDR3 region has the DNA TGTGCCAGCAGCTTAGACCCGGGAGGGCCAAATGAGCAGTTCTTC. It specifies CASSLDPGGPNEQFF. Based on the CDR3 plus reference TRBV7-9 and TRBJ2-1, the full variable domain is DTGVSQNPRHKITKRGQNVTFRCDPISEHNRLYWYRQTLGQGPEFLTYFQNEAQLEKSRLLSDRFSAERPKGSFSTLEIQRTEQGDSAMYLCASSLDPGGPNEQFFGPGTRLTVL.

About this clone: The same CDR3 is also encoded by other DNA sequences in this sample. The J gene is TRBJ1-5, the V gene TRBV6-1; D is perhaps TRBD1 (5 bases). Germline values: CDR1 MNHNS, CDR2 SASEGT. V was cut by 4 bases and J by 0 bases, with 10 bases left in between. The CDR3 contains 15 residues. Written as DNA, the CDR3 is TGTGCCAGCAGTGCCGGGACGGATAGCAATCAGCCCCAGCATTTT. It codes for CASSAGTDSNQPQHF.

CDR3 in DNA: TGTGCCAGCAGTTATTTGACTAGAGGCTCCTACAATGAGCAGTTCTTC. Amino acids: CASSYLTRGSYNEQFF. The V call is TRBV6-5, the J call TRBJ2-1, with D tentatively TRBD2 (6 bases). Germline V gene sequence: CDR1 MNHEY, CDR2 SVGAGI. Trimming removed 3 bases at V and 0 bases at J, with 12 bases between. This CDR3 comprises 16 residues.

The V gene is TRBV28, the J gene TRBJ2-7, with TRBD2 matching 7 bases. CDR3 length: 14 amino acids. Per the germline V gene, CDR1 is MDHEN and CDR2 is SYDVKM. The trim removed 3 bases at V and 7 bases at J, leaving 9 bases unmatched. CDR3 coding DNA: TGTGCCAGCAGTTTTGGGGGAGGGTATCGGGAGCAGTACTTC. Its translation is CASSFGGGYREQYF. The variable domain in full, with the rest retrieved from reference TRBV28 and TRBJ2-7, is DVKVTQSSRYLVKRTGEKVFLECVQDMDHENMFWYRQDPGLGLRLIYFSYDVKMKEKGDIPEGYSVSREKKERFSLILESASTNQTSMYLCASSFGGGYREQYFGPGTRLTVT.

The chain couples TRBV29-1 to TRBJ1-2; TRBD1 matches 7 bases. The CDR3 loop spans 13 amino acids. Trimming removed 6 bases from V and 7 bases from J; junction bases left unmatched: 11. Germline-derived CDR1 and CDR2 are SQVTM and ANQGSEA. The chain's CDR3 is CSVPFRQGGGYTF. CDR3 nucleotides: TGCAGCGTCCCGTTCAGACAGGGTGGTGGCTACACCTTC.

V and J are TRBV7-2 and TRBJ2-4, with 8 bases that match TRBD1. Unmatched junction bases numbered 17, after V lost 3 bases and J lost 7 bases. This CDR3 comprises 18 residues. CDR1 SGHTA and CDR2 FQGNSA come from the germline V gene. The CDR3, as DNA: TGTGCCAGCAGCTTCCAGGGATTGGGAGCAGGGGGCGCGAACATTCAGTACTTC. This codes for CASSFQGLGAGGANIQYF.

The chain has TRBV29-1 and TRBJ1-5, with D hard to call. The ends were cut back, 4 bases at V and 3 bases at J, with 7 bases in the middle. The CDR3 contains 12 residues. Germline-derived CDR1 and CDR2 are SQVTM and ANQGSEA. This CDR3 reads CSVGEVNQPQHF. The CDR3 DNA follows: TGCAGCGTTGGAGAAGTCAATCAGCCCCAGCATTTT.

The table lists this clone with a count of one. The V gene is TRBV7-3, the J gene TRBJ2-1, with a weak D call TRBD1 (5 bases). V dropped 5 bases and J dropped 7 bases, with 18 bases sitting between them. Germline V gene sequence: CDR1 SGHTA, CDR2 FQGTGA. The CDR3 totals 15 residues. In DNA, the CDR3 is TGTGCCAGCAGCCCCTCCGCAGGGTTTAAAAATGAGCAGTTCTTC. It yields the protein CASSPSAGFKNEQFF.

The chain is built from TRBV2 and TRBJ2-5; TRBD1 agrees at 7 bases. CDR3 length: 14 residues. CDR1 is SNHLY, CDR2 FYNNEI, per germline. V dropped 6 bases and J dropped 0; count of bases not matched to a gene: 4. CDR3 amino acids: CASSLQGNQETQYF. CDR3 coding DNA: TGTGCCAGCAGCCTACAGGGGAACCAAGAGACCCAGTACTTC.

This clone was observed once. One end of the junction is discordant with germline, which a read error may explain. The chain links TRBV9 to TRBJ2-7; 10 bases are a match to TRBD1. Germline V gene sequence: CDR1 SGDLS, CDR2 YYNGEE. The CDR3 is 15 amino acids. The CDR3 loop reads CASSVAGQGSSEQYF. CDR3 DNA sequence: TGTGCCAGCAGCGTAGCGGGACAGGGGTCCTCCGAGCAGTACTTC.

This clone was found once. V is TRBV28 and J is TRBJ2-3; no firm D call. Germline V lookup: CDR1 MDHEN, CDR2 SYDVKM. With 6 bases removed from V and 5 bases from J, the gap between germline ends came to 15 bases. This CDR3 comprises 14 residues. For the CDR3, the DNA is TGTGCCAGCAGGGACCTTCTTCCACGAGATACGCAGTATTTT. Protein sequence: CASRDLLPRDTQYF.

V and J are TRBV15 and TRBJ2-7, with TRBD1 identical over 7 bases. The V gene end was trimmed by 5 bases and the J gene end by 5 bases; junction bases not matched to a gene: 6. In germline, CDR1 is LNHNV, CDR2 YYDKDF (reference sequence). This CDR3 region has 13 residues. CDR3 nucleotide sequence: TGTGCCACCAGCGGACAGGTTTTCGACGAGCAGTACTTC. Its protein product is CATSGQVFDEQYF. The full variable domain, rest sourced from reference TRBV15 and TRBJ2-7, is DAMVIQNPRYQVTQFGKPVTLSCSQTLNHNVMYWYQQKSSQAPKLLFHYYDKDFNNEADTPDNFQSRRPNTSFCFLDIRSPGLGDTAMYLCATSGQVFDEQYFGPGTRLTVT.

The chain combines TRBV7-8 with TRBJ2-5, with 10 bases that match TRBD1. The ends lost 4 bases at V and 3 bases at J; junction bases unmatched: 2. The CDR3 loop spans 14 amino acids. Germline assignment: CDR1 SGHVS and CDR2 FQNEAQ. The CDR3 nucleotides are TGTGCCAGCAGCTGGGGGACAGGGGAAGAGACCCAGTACTTC. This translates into CASSWGTGEETQYF.

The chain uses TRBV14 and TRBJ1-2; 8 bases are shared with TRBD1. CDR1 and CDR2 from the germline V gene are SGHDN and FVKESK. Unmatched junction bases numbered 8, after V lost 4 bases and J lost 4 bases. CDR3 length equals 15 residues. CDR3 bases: TGTGCCAGCAGCCGAGACAGGGGATACGGCTATGGCTACACCTTC. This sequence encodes CASSRDRGYGYGYTF.

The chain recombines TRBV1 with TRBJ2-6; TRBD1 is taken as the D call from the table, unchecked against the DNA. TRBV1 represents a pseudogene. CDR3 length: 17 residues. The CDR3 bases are TGCACCAGCAGACACGCCCGTTTGCAAAGTCGGGCCAACGTCCTGACTTTC. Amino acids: CTSRHARLQSRANVLTF.

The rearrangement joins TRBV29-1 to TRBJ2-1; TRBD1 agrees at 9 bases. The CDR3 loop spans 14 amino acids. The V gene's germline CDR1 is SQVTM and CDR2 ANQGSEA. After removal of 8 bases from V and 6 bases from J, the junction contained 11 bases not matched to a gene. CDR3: CSSAGTGTVNEQFF. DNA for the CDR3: TGCAGCTCAGCCGGGACAGGGACGGTCAATGAGCAGTTCTTC.

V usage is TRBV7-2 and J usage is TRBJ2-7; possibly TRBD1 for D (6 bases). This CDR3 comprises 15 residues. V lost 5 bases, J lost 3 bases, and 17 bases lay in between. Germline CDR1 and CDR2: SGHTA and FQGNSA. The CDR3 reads CASSLEGVSGYEQYF. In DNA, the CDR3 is TGTGCCAGCAGCCTCGAGGGGGTCTCCGGCTACGAGCAGTACTTC.

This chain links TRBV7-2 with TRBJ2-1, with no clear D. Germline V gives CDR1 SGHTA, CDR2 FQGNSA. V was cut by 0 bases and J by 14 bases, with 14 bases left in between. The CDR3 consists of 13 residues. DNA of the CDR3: TGTGCCAGCAGCTTAGCTCGGCAACGATTTAAGTTCTTC. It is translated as CASSLARQRFKFF.

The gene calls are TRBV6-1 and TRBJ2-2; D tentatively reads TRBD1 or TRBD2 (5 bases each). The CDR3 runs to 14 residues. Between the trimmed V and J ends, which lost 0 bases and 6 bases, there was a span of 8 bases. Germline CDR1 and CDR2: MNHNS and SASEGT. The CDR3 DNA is TGTGCCAGCAGTGAAGCGAGGGACGCCGGGGAGCTGTTTTTT. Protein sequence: CASSEARDAGELFF.

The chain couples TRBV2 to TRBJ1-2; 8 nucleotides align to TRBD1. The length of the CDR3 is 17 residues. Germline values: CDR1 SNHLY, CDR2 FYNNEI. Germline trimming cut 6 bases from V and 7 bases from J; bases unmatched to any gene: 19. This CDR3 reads CASSPSPLDRERFGYTF. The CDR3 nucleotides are TGTGCCAGCAGCCCCTCACCGCTGGACAGGGAGCGGTTTGGCTACACCTTC. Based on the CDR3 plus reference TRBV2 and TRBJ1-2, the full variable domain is EPEVTQTPSHQVTQMGQEVILRCVPISNHLYFYWYRQILGQKVEFLVSFYNNEISEKSEIFDDQFSVERPDGSNFTLKIRSTKLEDSAMYFCASSPSPLDRERFGYTFGSGTRLTVV.

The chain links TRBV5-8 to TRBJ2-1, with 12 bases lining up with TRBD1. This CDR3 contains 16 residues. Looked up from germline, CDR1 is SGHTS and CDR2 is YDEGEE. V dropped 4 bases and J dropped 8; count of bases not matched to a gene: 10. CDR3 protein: CASSRSGTGGLDEQFF. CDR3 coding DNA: TGTGCCAGCAGCCGATCCGGGACAGGGGGCTTGGATGAGCAGTTCTTC.

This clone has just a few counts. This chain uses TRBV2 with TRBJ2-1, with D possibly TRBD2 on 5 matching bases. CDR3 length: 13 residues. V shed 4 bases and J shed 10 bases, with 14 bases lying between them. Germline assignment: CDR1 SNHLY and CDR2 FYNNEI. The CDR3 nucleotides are TGTGCCAGCAGTGTAGCGTGGAGATCGGAGCAGTTCTTC. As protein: CASSVAWRSEQFF.

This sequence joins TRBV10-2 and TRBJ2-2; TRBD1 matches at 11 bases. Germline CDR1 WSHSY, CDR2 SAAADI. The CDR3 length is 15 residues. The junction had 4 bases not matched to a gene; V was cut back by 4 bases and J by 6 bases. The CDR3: CASSAGTGGAGELFF. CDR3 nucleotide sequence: TGCGCCAGCAGTGCCGGGACAGGGGGTGCCGGGGAGCTGTTTTTT.